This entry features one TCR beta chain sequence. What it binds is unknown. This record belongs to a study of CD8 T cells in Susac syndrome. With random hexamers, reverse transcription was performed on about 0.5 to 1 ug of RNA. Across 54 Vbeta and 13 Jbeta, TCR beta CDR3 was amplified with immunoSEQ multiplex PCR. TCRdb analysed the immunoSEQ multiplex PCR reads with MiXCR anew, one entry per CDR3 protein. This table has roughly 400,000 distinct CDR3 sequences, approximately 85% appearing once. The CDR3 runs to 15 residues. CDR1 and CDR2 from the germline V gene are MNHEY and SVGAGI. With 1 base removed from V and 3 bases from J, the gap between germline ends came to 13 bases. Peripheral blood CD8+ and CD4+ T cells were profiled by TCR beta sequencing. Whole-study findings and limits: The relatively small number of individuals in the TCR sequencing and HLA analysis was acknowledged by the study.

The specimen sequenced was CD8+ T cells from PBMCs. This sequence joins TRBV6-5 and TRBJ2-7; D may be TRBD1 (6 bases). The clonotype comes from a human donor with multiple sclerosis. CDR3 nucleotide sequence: TGTGCCAGCAGTTACTTAACAACAGGGTACTACGAGCAGTACTTC. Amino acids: CASSYLTTGYYEQYF.